The 7 T cell receptor beta chains listed next were all sequenced from one sample in a study of cytomegalovirus exposure and HLA in healthy donors. Primers: 60 Vbeta forward and 13 Jbeta reverse. Assay: immunoSEQ multiplex PCR; the TCRdb copy retains only in-frame clones and omits some. Found here are 150,000 to 200,000 clones, 82% of them singletons; the top ten hold 6% to 8%. Material: PBMCs. These receptors were collected from a woman aged 45-60 years in good health and CMV-seropositive.

CDR3 region: CASSYYGGGYTF. CDR3 nucleotides: TGTGCCAGCAGTTACTACGGCGGTGGCTACACCTTC. J is TRBJ1-2 and V is TRBV6-5; D gene uncertain. Germline assignment: CDR1 MNHEY and CDR2 SVGAGI. V lost 1 base, J lost 7 bases, and 7 bases lay in between. The CDR3 consists of 12 residues.

Only a few counts were recorded for this clone. DNA for the CDR3: TGTGCCAGCAGCGCTGAAGCGGGGGGCCAGGGAGAGACCCAGTACTTC. Translation: CASSAEAGGQGETQYF. The J gene is TRBJ2-5, the V gene TRBV9; 9 bases line up with TRBD2. The CDR3 loop spans 16 amino acids. CDR1 SGDLS and CDR2 YYNGEE come from the germline V gene. The ends lost 3 bases at V and 4 bases at J; junction bases unmatched: 10.

This clone was seen more than once but under ten times. V gene TRBV5-1 combines with J gene TRBJ2-7; perhaps TRBD1 as D (6 bases). This CDR3 region has 14 residues. V lost 0 bases, J lost 7 bases, and 14 bases lay in between. Germline values: CDR1 SGHRS, CDR2 YFSETQ. CDR3 sequence reads: CASSLALGGQEQYF. The CDR3 nucleotides read TGCGCCAGCAGCTTGGCCTTAGGTGGACAGGAGCAGTACTTC. The full variable domain, with the rest looked up from reference TRBV5-1 and TRBJ2-7, is KAGVTQTPRYLIKTRGQQVTLSCSPISGHRSVSWYQQTPGQGLQFLFEYFSETQRNKGNFPGRFSGRQFSNSRSEMNVSTLELGDSALYLCASSLALGGQEQYFGPGTRLTVT.

The chain couples TRBV19 to TRBJ1-5; TRBD1 might be the D (5 bases). This CDR3 has 15 residues. V lost 5 bases and J 1 base, leaving 12 bases between the germline ends. In germline, CDR1 is LNHDA, CDR2 SQIVND (reference sequence). For the CDR3, the DNA is TGTGCCAGTAGTGCGGGACCGGTGAGCAATCAGCCCCAGCATTTT. This codes for CASSAGPVSNQPQHF.

J is TRBJ2-6 and V is TRBV13; 8 nucleotides align to TRBD1. V gave up 0 bases and J gave up 0 bases; unmatched junction bases: 4. The V gene's germline CDR1 is PRHDT and CDR2 FYEKMQ (reference sequence). CDR3 length: 18 residues. The CDR3 DNA is TGTGCCAGCAGCTTAGGGACAGGGGTACGCTCTGGGGCCAACGTCCTGACTTTC. This translates into CASSLGTGVRSGANVLTF.

V is TRBV7-2 and J is TRBJ1-5; perhaps TRBD1 as D (6 bases). The CDR3 totals 13 residues. V was cut by 1 base and J by 5 bases, with 6 bases left in between. Germline CDR1 SGHTA, CDR2 FQGNSA. The DNA of the CDR3 is TGTGCCAGCAGCTTAGGGGGGCATCAGCCCCAGCATTTT. It encodes CASSLGGHQPQHF.

In its sample, this clone was seen a few times. This rearrangement joins TRBV20-1 to TRBJ1-2; D uncertain. Trimming took off 2 bases at V and 8 bases at J, with 6 bases between the two ends. This CDR3 spans 10 amino acids. Germline CDR1 and CDR2: DFQATT and SNEGSKA (reference sequence). In DNA form, the CDR3 reads TGCAGTGCTAGAATCTACGGCTACACCTTC. This gives the protein CSARIYGYTF.